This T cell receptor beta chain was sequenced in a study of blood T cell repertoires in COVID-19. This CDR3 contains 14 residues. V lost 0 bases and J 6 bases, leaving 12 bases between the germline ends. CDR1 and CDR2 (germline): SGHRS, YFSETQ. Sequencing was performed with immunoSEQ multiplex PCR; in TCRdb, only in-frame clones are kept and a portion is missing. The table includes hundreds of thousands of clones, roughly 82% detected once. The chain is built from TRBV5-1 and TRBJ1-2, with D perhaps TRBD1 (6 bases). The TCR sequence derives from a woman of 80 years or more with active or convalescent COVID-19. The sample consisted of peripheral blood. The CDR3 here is CASSLGYRENGYTF. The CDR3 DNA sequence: TGCGCCAGCAGCTTGGGTTACAGGGAAAATGGCTACACCTTC.